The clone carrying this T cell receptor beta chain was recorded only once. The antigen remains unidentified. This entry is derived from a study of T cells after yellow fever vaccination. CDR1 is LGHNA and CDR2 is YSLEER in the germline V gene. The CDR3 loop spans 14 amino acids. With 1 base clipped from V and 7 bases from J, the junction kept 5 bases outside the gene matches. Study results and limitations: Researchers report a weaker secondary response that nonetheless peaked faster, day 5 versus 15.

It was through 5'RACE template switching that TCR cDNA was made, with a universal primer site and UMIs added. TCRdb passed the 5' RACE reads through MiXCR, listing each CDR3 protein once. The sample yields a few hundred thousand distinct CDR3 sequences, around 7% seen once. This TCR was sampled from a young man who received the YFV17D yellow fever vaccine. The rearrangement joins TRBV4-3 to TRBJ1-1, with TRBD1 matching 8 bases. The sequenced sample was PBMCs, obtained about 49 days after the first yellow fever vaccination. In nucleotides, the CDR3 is TGCGCCAGCAGCCAAGGGACAGGGAGTGATGAAGCTTTCTTT. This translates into CASSQGTGSDEAFF.